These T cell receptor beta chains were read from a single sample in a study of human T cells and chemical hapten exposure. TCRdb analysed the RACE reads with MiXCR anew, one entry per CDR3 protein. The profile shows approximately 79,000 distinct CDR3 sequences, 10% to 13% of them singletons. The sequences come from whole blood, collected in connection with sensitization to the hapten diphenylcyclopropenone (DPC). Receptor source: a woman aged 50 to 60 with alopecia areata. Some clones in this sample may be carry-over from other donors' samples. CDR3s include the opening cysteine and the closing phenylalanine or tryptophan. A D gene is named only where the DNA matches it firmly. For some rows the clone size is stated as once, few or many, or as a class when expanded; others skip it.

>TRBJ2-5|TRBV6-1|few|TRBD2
CASSESPFTSGTGETQYF
TGTGCCAGCAGTGAATCTCCCTTTACTAGCGGGACAGGAGAGACCCAGTACTTC
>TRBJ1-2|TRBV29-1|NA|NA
CSVAGAPYGYTF
TGCAGCGTTGCCGGGGCCCCATATGGCTACACCTTC
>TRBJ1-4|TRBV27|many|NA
CASSFLSTTNEKLFF
TGTGCCAGCAGTTTCCTCAGTACAACTAATGAAAAACTGTTTTTT
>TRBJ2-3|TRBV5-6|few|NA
CASSRAVESTDTQYF
TGTGCCAGCAGTCGTGCCGTAGAGAGCACAGATACGCAGTATTTT
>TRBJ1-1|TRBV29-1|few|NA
CSFEVRNTEAFF
TGCAGCTTTGAGGTTCGGAACACTGAAGCTTTCTTT
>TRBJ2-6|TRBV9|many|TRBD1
CASSARRDSISGANVLTF
TGTGCCAGCAGCGCTCGCCGGGACAGCATCTCTGGGGCCAACGTCCTGACTTTC
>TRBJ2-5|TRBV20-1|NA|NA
CSASLPRGIQETQYF
TGCAGTGCTAGTCTCCCTAGGGGGATACAAGAGACCCAGTACTTC
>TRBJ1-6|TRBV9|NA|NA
CASGAPNSPLHF
TGTGCCAGCGGCGCACCTAATTCACCCCTCCACTTT
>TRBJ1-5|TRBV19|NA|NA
CASSYRDSNQPQHF
TGTGCCAGTAGCTATAGGGATAGCAATCAGCCCCAGCATTTT
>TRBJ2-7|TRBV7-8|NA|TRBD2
CASTLVVAGRSYEQYF
TGTGCCAGCACCCTAGTCGTAGCGGGCCGCTCCTACGAGCAGTACTTC
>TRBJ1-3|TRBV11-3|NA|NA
CASSSSTGSGNTIYF
TGTGCCAGCAGCTCGTCAACTGGCTCTGGAAACACCATATATTTT
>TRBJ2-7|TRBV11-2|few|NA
CASGPTEQYF
TGTGCCAGCGGACCGACCGAGCAGTACTTC
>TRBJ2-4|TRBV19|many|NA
CASTGPALAKNIQYF
TGTGCCAGTACGGGCCCAGCGTTAGCCAAAAACATTCAGTACTTC
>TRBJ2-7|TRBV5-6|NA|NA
CASSSRRAWGQYF
TGTGCCAGCAGCTCCAGGCGGGCATGGGGGCAGTACTTC
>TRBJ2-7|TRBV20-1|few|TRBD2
CSASGTGGTSGRRRHYEQYF
TGCAGTGCTAGTGGGACAGGGGGGACTAGCGGGAGGAGAAGACATTACGAGCAGTACTTC
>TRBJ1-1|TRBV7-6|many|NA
CASSRGDTRGGAFF
TGTGCCAGCAGCCGAGGAGACACCCGAGGGGGAGCTTTCTTT
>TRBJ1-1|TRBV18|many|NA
CASSPPATMNTEAFF
TGTGCCAGCTCACCCCCAGCGACCATGAACACTGAAGCTTTCTTT
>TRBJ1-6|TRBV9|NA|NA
CASSVVGSDSPLHF
TGTGCCAGCAGCGTAGTGGGCAGCGATTCACCCCTCCACTTT
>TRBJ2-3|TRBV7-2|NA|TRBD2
CASSYRTSSGADTQYF
TGTGCCAGCAGCTACCGGACTAGCTCAGGGGCAGATACGCAGTATTTT
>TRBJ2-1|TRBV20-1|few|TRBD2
CSAAHLAGGPNEQFF
TGCAGTGCCGCTCACTTAGCGGGAGGGCCGAATGAGCAGTTCTTC
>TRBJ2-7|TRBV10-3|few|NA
CAISESITYEQYF
TGTGCCATCAGTGAGTCGATCACCTACGAGCAGTACTTC
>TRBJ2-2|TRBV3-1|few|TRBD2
CASSHSSGRAFGDTGELFF
TGTGCCAGCAGCCACTCTAGCGGGAGGGCCTTTGGGGACACCGGGGAGCTGTTTTTT
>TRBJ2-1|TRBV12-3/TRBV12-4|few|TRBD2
CASTDQLAGANEQFF
TGTGCCAGCACCGATCAACTAGCGGGAGCTAATGAGCAGTTCTTC
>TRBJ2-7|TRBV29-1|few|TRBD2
CSVGLLAGAPYEQYF
TGCAGCGTGGGATTACTAGCGGGAGCCCCCTACGAGCAGTACTTC
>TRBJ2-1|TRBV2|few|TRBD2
CASVGLAGGEQFF
TGTGCCAGCGTCGGACTAGCGGGAGGCGAGCAGTTCTTC
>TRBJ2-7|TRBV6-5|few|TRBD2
CASSYAGDEQYF
TGTGCCAGCAGTTACGCGGGAGACGAGCAGTACTTC
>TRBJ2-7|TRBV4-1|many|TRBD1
CASSPPGQGAYEQYF
TGCGCCAGCAGCCCACCGGGACAGGGAGCCTACGAGCAGTACTTC
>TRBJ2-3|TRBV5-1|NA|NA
CASSLDGSHTDTQYF
TGCGCCAGCAGCTTGGACGGGTCCCACACAGATACGCAGTATTTT
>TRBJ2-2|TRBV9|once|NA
CASSVARMGTGELFF
TGTGCCAGCAGCGTAGCGAGGATGGGCACCGGGGAGCTGTTTTTT
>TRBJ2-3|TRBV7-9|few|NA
CASSARIVTDTQYF
TGTGCCAGCAGCGCGAGGATCGTTACAGATACGCAGTATTTT
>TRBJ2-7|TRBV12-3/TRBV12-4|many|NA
CASTRGLIYEQYF
TGTGCCAGCACCCGGGGGCTGATCTACGAGCAGTACTTC